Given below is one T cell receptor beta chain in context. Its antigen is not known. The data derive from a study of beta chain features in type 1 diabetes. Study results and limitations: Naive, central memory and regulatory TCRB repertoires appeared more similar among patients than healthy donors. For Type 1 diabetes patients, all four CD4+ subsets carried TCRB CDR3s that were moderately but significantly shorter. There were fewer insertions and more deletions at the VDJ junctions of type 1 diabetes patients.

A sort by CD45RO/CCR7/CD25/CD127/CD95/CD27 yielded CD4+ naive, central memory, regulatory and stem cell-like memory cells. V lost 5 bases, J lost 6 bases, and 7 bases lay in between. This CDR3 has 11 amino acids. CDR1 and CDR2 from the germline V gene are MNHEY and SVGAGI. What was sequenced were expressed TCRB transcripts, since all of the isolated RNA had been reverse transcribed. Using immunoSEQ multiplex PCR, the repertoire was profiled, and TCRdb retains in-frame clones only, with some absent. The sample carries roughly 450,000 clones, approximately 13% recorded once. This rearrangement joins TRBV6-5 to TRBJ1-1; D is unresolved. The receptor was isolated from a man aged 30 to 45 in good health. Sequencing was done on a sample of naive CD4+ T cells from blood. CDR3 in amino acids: CASSQGAEAFF. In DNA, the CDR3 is TGTGCCAGCAGTCAAGGTGCTGAAGCTTTCTTT.